The entry that follows covers one T cell receptor (beta chain) sequence. Its antigen is not identified. Looked up from germline, CDR1 is SGHRS and CDR2 is YFSETQ. With V trimmed by 4 bases and J by 5 bases, 8 bases remained unmatched. The CDR3 contains 14 residues. Replicate PCRs for sorted subsets used 200 ng DNA; this equaled tens of thousands of T cell genomes. Method: immunoSEQ multiplex PCR; TCRdb's copy keeps in-frame clones and lacks some. The sample contains around 2,000,000 clones, approximately 94% of which appear only once. The sample belongs to a study of shared clonotypes between healthy human individuals. Whole-study findings and limits: On the whole, naive subsets had larger estimated richness than memory subsets had. The low donor count limited represented genetic and exposure-history diversity.

Naivety among CD8 cells was defined by CD45RO negativity and positive CCR7 selection, thereby excluding terminally differentiated effector memory CD45RA+ cells. The specimen sequenced was naive CD8+ T cells sorted from blood. The rearrangement uses TRBV5-1 and TRBJ2-7; 8 bases are shared with TRBD1. This clonotype originated in a man aged 18-30 years in good health. The DNA for the CDR3 is TGCGCCAGCAGCGGAGGACAGGGTTTCAACGAGCAGTACTTC. Encoded protein: CASSGGQGFNEQYF.